The entry below describes one TCR beta chain. This clone was observed a handful of times. The antigen it recognizes is unknown. One base away there is no much larger clone; base qualities are not given. This specimen comes from a study of shared clonotypes between healthy human individuals (dated by TCRdb to about 2020). Broadly, across the study: A few men and two women, aged 18 to 49 years, made up the cohort. To increase sequencing depth and limit assay-specific biases, different laboratories used diverse techniques to prepare libraries and sequence TCR repertoires. Leukapheresis yielded between about 0.9 and 9 billion PBMCs per donor. To estimate repertoire size and how much clonotypes are shared between individuals, the study performed deep sequencing of blood TCR repertoires from a few healthy adults.

Healthy HIV-negative adults with no recently reported acute infections or vaccinations were included as donors. Only Caucasian adults living in Nashville, Tennessee, USA were represented among the donors. For unsorted samples, around 90 million PBMCs were counted, and genomic DNA was extracted using the QIAamp DNA Blood Mini kit. After blood collection by leukapheresis, PBMCs were isolated using Ficoll-Histopaque density gradient centrifugation and then cryopreserved in the vapor phase of liquid nitrogen. General conclusions and limits of the study: Sampling was limited to blood, and TCR repertoires in tissue likely differ from TCR repertoires in blood. Pairwise subsampling led to the expectation that sequencing depth would affect the degree of clonotype sharing among donors. The small number of donors limited the genetic and exposure-history diversity represented.

The CDR3 runs 14 residues from the cysteine to the phenylalanine. Solely the CDR3 DNA is kept, with 42 bases framed from the first base. The junction shows trimming of 4 bases on V and 3 bases on J, plus 13 bases between the germline ends. The germline V gene (reference sequence) sets CDR1 to SGHNT and CDR2 to YYREEE. Using the deep immunoSEQ assay, multiplex PCR amplified TCR CDR3 regions from genomic DNA. Extracted genomic DNA from each cell subset was distributed evenly across all wells of several immunoSEQ 96-well plates, and each plate was treated as a replicate. For unsorted PBMC, around 0.3 ug genomic DNA, equal to roughly 33,000 T cell genomes, was loaded into each replicate PCR. Genomic DNA from unsorted PBMC was sequenced over ten immunoSEQ deep assay plates. Purified libraries were measured with a Qubit 3.0 fluorometer, size-checked on a Bioanalyzer 2100, and measured again with the KAPA Library Quantification kit. Every immunoSEQ 96-well plate was sequenced on a dedicated single-read 150-cycle Illumina NextSeq 550 flow cell. Per the original workflow: Because the immunoSEQ output included only junctional sequences and no quality scores, the filtering could not be the same as the filtering used for full-length reads. To assign V/J genes and CDR3, sequences were annotated using PyIR, a Python wrapper for IgBLAST v1.9, with IMGT germline references. Reads with weak V/J assignments (E-value above 1e-6), missing CDR3, stop codons, out-of-frame junctions, or ambiguous translated residues were removed. A V3J clonotype was defined by an identical inferred V gene, J gene, and CDR3 amino acid sequence. To compute the percentage overlap between repertoires, the number of shared unique clonotypes was divided by the size of the smaller repertoire. Repertoire richness was assessed with RTK rarefaction, the Chao1 estimator, and Recon v2.1 estimates of unobserved clonotypes. What TCRdb holds here is the immuneACCESS table cut down to in-frame rearrangements. Part of the clones is not present; checked against another copy, under half of the missing clones reflect an unresolved V gene, and the others are unexplained. V, J and clone size were drawn from that table, and D and trimming were deduced from the DNA. The table for this sample lists 500,000 to 650,000 clones; just over 75% of them were counted only once. Approximately 12% of the sample is taken by the ten largest.

The TCR sequence derives from a woman in her thirties or forties in good health. Some clones in this sample may be carry-over from other donors' samples. The source material was PBMCs. The rearrangement joined TRBV5-4 to TRBJ1-1; the D gene is not confidently resolved. The CDR3 amino acid sequence is: CASSPKRRDTEAFF. The DNA is as follows: TGTGCCAGCAGCCCCAAACGGCGGGACACTGAAGCTTTCTTT.